One sample yielded the 12 T cell receptor beta chains listed below, sequenced in a study of T cells in localized non-small cell lung cancer. TCRdb keeps only in-frame clones here, not all; method: immunoSEQ multiplex PCR. The sample lists about 31,000 clones; 88% were seen once. The specimen was peripheral blood mononuclear cells, collected before any cancer treatment. The receptors originated from a woman aged 40-69 years with stage III lung adenocarcinoma.

V usage is TRBV4-1 and J usage is TRBJ2-5; D ambiguous. Trimming took 0 bases from V and 5 from J, leaving 10 bases between them. Per germline, CDR1 MGHRA and CDR2 YSYEKL. CDR3 length: 14 amino acids. CDR3 bases: TGCGCCAGCAGCCAAGATGGAGTCAGGGAGACCCAGTACTTC. It yields the protein CASSQDGVRETQYF.

The chain has TRBV9 and TRBJ2-2; possibly TRBD1 for D (5 bases). Germline assignment: CDR1 SGDLS and CDR2 YYNGEE. The CDR3 sequence is 15 residues long. Trimming took 2 bases from V and 0 from J, leaving 8 bases between them. CDR3 sequence: CASSVDSSNTGELFF. The CDR3 coding sequence is TGTGCCAGCAGCGTCGACAGCTCGAACACCGGGGAGCTGTTTTTT.

The chain combines TRBV7-2 with TRBJ2-6; a possible D gene is TRBD1 (5 bases). Germline CDR1 is SGHTA and CDR2 is FQGNSA. This CDR3 region has 16 residues. V lost 4 bases and J 7 bases, leaving 17 bases between the germline ends. CDR3 in DNA: TGTGCCAGCAGCTCAGTAAAGGGGCTGGGCGCCAACGTCCTGACTTTC. Protein product: CASSSVKGLGANVLTF.

The chain uses TRBV29-1 and TRBJ1-3; TRBD1 matches 9 bases. Germline-derived CDR1 and CDR2 are SQVTM and ANQGSEA. J was trimmed by 8 bases and V by 7 bases; bases with no gene match: 15. This CDR3 is 15 amino acids long. In DNA form, the CDR3 reads TGCAGCGGGAACGAGGCACAGGGGGCGAAAGACACCATATATTTT. Its translation: CSGNEAQGAKDTIYF.

V is TRBV4-3 and J is TRBJ2-5, with a weak D call TRBD2 (5 bases). V dropped 3 bases and J dropped 1 base, with 9 bases sitting between them. Germline V CDR1 and CDR2: LGHNA, YSLEER. This CDR3 region has 14 residues. The CDR3 DNA reads TGCGCCAGCAGCCAGGGAGTGGGCCAAGAGACCCAGTACTTC. Translating it yields CASSQGVGQETQYF.

The chain is built from TRBV6-5 and TRBJ1-1; unclear D gene. The germline CDR1 and CDR2 sequences are MNHEY and SVGAGI. Trimming stripped 0 bases from V and 1 base from J, with 6 bases between. There are 14 residues in the CDR3. CDR3: CASSYSTPNTEAFF. The CDR3 DNA sequence: TGTGCCAGCAGTTACTCGACTCCGAACACTGAAGCTTTCTTT.

The chain carries TRBV7-2 and TRBJ2-2; D unclear. Trimming shortened V by 3 bases and J by 6 bases, and 8 bases separated the two germline ends. The CDR3 length is 13 residues. Germline values: CDR1 SGHTA, CDR2 FQGNSA. In nucleotides, the CDR3 is TGTGCCAGCAGCTTTAGTGGCGCCGGGGAGCTGTTTTTT. It specifies CASSFSGAGELFF.

The V call is TRBV4-1, the J call TRBJ1-5; 7 nucleotides match TRBD1. The CDR3 spans 17 residues. Trimming cost V 3 bases and J 3 bases; bases outside gene matches: 11. CDR1 and CDR2 from the germline V gene are MGHRA and YSYEKL. The CDR3 is CASSHSPQGGINQPQHF. CDR3 nucleotide sequence: TGCGCCAGCAGCCATTCCCCGCAGGGGGGTATCAATCAGCCCCAGCATTTT.

V gene TRBV2 combines with J gene TRBJ2-2; 8 bases are shared with TRBD2. J gave up 1 base and V 4 bases, and 2 bases lay outside the gene matches. Germline lookup yields CDR1 SNHLY and CDR2 FYNNEI. The CDR3 is 15 amino acids. CDR3 sequence: CASSGLAGNTGELFF. CDR3 bases: TGTGCCAGCAGTGGGCTAGCGGGGAACACCGGGGAGCTGTTTTTT.

The chain recombines TRBV5-1 with TRBJ2-5; TRBD1 aligns across 8 bases. This CDR3 has 14 amino acids. The germline gives CDR1 SGHRS, CDR2 YFSETQ. The junction had 4 bases not matched to a gene; V was cut back by 4 bases and J by 2 bases. The CDR3 DNA reads TGCGCCAGCAGCCCACAGGGGGGACAAGAGACCCAGTACTTC. It specifies CASSPQGGQETQYF.

This rearrangement joins TRBV7-9 to TRBJ1-4; D perhaps matches TRBD1 (5 bases). The V and J ends lost 4 bases and 8 bases respectively, with 14 bases between them. Germline lookup yields CDR1 SEHNR and CDR2 FQNEAQ (reference sequence). This CDR3 has 14 residues. The CDR3 protein is CASSSQGGGEKLFF. The CDR3 DNA sequence: TGTGCCAGCAGCTCCCAGGGCGGAGGCGAAAAACTGTTTTTT.

The rearrangement joins TRBV18 to TRBJ2-3; perhaps D is TRBD1 or TRBD2 (6 bases each). CDR3 size: 16 residues. Germline CDR1 KGHSH, CDR2 LQKENI. The ends were cut back, 3 bases at V and 1 base at J, with 14 bases in the middle. Written as DNA, the CDR3 is TGTGCCAGCTCACCCGGACGGGGGCTTCGCACAGATACGCAGTATTTT. It translates to CASSPGRGLRTDTQYF.